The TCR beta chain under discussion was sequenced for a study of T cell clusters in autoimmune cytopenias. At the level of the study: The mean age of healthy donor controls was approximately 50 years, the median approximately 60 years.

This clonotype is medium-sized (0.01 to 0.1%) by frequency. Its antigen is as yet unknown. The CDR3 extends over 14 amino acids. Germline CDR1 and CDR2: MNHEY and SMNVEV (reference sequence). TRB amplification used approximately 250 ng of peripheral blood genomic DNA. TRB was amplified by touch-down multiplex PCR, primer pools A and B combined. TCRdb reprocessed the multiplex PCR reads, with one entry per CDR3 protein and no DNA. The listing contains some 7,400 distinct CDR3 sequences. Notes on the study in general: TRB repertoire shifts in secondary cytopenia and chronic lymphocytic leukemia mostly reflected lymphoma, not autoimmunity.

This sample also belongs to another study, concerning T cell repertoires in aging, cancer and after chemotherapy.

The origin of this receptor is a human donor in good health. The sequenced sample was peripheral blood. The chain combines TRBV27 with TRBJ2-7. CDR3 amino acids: CASSWFRGPYEQYF.